Sequencing of this T cell receptor beta chain was carried out in a study of response to subunit inactivated influenza vaccine. The V and J ends lost 7 bases and 5 bases respectively, with 14 bases between them. The CDR3 length is 13 residues. One entry per CDR3 protein results from TCRdb running MiXCR on the RT-PCR reads. The data hold under 950,000 distinct CDR3 sequences, with 21% observed a single time. This clonotype came up a few times. The receptor was isolated from a man between 50 and 59 years old who received an inactivated influenza vaccine. The chain couples TRBV23-1 to TRBJ1-1, with D hard to call. TRBV23-1 is an ORF for which the function is uncertain. The specimen was PBMCs from blood, collected 5 to 6 days after vaccination. The chain's CDR3 is CASTPQCRTEAFF. CDR3 nucleotides: TGCGCCAGCACCCCACAGTGTCGGACTGAAGCTTTCTTT.